A single TCR beta chain is shown here with its context. CDR3 length: 15 amino acids. Germline CDR1 is WSHSY and CDR2 is SAAADI. J lost 6 bases, V lost 4 bases, and 7 bases had no gene match. The data stem from a study of Graves' ophthalmopathy and Graves' hyperthyroidism. RNA transcripts served as template for amplifying TCR beta CDR3 sequences. Investigators did first-round RT-PCR with HTBI primers, then second-round multiplex PCR. TCRdb called the multiplex PCR reads again in MiXCR, with one record for every CDR3 protein. The table lists around 1,200,000 distinct CDR3 sequences, about two fifths of them singletons.

Sequencing input: peripheral blood or thyroid tissue (not recorded which). This chain connects TRBV10-2 to TRBJ2-7; 12 bases are a match to TRBD2. The receptor's source is an adult man with Graves' hyperthyroidism. CDR3 nucleotides: TGCGCCAGCAGTGCGCCGACTAGCGGGGGTGGCGAGCAGTACTTC. Amino acid sequence: CASSAPTSGGGEQYF.